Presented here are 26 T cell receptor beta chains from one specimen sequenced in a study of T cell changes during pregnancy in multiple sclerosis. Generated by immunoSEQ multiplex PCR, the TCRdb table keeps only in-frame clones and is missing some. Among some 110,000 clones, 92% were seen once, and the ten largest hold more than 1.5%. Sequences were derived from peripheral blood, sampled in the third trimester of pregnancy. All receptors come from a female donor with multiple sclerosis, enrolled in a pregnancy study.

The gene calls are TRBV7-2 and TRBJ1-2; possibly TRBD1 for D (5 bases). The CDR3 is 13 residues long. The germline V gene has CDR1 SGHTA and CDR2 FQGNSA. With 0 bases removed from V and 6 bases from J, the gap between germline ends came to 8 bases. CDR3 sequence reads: CASSLAWGDGYTF. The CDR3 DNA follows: TGTGCCAGCAGCTTAGCGTGGGGGGATGGCTACACCTTC.

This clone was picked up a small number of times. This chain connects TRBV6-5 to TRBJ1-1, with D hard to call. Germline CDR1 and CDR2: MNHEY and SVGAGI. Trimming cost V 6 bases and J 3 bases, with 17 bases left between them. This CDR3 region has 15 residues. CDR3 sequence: CASRTLGRGDTEAFF. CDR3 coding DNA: TGTGCCAGCAGAACTCTGGGGAGAGGAGACACTGAAGCTTTCTTT.

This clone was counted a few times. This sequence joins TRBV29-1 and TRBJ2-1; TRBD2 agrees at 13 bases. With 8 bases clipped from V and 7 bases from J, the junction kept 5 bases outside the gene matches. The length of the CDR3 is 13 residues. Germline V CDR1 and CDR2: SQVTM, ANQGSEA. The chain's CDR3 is CSIGLAGVNEQFF. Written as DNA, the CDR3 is TGCAGCATTGGACTAGCGGGGGTAAATGAGCAGTTCTTC.

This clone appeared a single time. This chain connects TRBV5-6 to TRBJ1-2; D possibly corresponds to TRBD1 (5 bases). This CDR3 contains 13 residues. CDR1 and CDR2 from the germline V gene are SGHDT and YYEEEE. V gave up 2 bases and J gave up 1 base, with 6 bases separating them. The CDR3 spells CASSLGVNYGYTF. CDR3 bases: TGTGCCAGCAGCTTAGGGGTTAACTATGGCTACACCTTC.

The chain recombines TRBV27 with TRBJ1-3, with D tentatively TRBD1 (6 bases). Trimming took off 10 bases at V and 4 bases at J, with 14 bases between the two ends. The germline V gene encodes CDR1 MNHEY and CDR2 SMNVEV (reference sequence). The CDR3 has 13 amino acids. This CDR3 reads CATTWGPGNTIYF. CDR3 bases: TGTGCCACCACCTGGGGGCCCGGAAACACCATATATTTT.

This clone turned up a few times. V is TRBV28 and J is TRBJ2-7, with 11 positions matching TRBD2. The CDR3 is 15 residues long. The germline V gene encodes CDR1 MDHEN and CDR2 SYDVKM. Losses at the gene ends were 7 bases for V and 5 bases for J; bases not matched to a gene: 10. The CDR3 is CASTLIAGGRDEQYF. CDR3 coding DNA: TGTGCCAGCACCCTTATAGCGGGAGGGCGGGACGAGCAGTACTTC. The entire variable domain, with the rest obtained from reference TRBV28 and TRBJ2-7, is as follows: DVKVTQSSRYLVKRTGEKVFLECVQDMDHENMFWYRQDPGLGLRLIYFSYDVKMKEKGDIPEGYSVSREKKERFSLILESASTNQTSMYLCASTLIAGGRDEQYFGPGTRLTVT.

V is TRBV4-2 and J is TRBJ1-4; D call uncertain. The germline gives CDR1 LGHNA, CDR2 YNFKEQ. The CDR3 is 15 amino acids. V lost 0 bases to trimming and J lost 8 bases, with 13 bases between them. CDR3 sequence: CASSQEGQEAEKLFF. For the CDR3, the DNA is TGTGCCAGCAGCCAAGAAGGGCAGGAGGCGGAAAAACTGTTTTTT.

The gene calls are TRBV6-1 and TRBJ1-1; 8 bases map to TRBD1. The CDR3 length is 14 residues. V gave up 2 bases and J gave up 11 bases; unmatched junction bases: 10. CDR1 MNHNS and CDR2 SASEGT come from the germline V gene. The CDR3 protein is CASSESGVRGRAFF. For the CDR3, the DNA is TGTGCCAGCAGTGAATCGGGGGTCAGGGGGCGGGCTTTCTTT.

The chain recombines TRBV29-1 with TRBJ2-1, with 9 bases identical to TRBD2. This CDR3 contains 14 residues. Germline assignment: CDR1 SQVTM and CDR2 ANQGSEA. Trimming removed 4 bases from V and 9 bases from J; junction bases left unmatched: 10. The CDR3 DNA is TGCAGCGTTGTCGGGCTAGCGGGAATCCGTGAGCAGTTCTTC. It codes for CSVVGLAGIREQFF.

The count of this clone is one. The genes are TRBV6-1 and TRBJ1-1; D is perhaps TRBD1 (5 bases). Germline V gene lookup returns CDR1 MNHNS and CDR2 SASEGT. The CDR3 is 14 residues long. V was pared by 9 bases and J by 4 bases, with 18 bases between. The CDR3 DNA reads TGTGCCAGTCGACTCTCCGGGGGAGGCACTGAAGCTTTCTTT. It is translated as CASRLSGGGTEAFF.

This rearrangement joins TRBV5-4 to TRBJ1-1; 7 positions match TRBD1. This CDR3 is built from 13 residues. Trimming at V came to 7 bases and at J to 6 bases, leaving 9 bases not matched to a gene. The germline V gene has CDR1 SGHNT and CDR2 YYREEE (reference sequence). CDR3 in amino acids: CASEDREESEAFF. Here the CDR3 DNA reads TGTGCCAGCGAAGACAGGGAAGAGTCTGAAGCTTTCTTT.

CDR3 nucleotide sequence: TGTGCCAGCAGAGCCCCAGGGCGCGAGCAGTACTTC. Its protein product is CASRAPGREQYF. This rearrangement joins TRBV27 to TRBJ2-7; D possibly corresponds to TRBD1 (5 bases). This CDR3 has 12 amino acids. Between the trimmed V and J ends, which lost 6 bases and 6 bases, there was a span of 12 bases. The germline V gene has CDR1 MNHEY and CDR2 SMNVEV (reference sequence).

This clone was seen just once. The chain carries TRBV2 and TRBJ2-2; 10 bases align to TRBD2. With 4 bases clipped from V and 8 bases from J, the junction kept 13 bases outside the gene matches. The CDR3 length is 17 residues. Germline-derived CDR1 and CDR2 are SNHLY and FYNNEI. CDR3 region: CASSGPRLAGSSGELFF. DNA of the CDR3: TGTGCCAGCAGTGGGCCAAGACTAGCGGGTTCATCTGGGGAGCTGTTTTTT. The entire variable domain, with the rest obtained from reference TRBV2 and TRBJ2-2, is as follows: EPEVTQTPSHQVTQMGQEVILRCVPISNHLYFYWYRQILGQKVEFLVSFYNNEISEKSEIFDDQFSVERPDGSNFTLKIRSTKLEDSAMYFCASSGPRLAGSSGELFFGEGSRLTVL.

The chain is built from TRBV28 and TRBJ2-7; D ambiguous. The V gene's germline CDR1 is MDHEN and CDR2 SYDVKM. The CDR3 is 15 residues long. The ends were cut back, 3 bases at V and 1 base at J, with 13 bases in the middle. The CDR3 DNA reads TGTGCCAGCAGTTTTTACCAGCGTCCATCCTACGAGCAGTACTTC. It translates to CASSFYQRPSYEQYF.

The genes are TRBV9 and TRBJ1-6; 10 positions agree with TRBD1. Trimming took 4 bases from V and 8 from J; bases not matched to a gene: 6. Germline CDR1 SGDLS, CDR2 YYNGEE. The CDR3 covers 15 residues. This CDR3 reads CASSPRGTGDSPLHF. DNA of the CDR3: TGTGCCAGCAGCCCCAGGGGGACAGGGGATTCACCCCTCCACTTT.

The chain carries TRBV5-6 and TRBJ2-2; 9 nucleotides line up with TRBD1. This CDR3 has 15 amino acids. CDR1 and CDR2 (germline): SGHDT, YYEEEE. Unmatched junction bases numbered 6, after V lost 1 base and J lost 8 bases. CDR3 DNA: TGTGCCAGCAGCTTGCCACAGGGGGCTGGTGGGGAGCTGTTTTTT. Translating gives CASSLPQGAGGELFF.

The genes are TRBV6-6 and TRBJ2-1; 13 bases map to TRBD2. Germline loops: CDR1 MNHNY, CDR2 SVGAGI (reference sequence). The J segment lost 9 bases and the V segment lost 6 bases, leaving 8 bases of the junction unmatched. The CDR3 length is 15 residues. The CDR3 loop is CASRLAGGLESEQFF. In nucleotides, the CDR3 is TGTGCCAGCAGACTAGCGGGGGGGCTTGAAAGTGAGCAGTTCTTC.

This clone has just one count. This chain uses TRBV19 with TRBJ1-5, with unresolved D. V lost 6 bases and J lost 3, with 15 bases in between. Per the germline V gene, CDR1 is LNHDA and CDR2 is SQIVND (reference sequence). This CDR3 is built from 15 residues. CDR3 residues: CASSQQSGINQPQHF. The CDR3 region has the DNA TGTGCCAGTAGCCAACAATCGGGGATCAATCAGCCCCAGCATTTT.

The CDR3 coding sequence is TGTGCCAGCAGCTTGGGGGCGGCACGGACTTACGAGCAGTACTTC. Translation gives CASSLGAARTYEQYF. The chain recombines TRBV5-4 with TRBJ2-7; D possibly corresponds to TRBD2 (5 bases). The ends were cut back, 0 bases at V and 4 bases at J, with 14 bases in the middle. There are 15 residues in the CDR3. Germline V gives CDR1 SGHNT, CDR2 YYREEE (reference sequence).

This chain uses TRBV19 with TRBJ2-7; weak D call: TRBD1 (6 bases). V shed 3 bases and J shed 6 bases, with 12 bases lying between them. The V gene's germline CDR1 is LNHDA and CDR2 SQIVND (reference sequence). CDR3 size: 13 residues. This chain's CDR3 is CASSMAQGSEQYF. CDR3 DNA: TGTGCCAGTAGTATGGCTCAGGGGTCCGAGCAGTACTTC.

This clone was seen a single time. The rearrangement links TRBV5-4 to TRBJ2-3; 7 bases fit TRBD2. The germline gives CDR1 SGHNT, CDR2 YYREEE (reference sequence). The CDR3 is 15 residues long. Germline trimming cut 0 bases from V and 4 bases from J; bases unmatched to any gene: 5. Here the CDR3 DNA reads TGTGCCAGCAGCTTGGGTACTAGCGAGGCAGATACGCAGTATTTT. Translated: CASSLGTSEADTQYF.

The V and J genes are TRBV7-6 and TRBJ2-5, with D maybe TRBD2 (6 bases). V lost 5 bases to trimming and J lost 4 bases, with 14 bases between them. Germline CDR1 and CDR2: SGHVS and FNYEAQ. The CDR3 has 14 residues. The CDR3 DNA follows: TGTGCCAGCAGCGAGACTAGTCTCGGAGAGACCCAGTACTTC. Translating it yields CASSETSLGETQYF.

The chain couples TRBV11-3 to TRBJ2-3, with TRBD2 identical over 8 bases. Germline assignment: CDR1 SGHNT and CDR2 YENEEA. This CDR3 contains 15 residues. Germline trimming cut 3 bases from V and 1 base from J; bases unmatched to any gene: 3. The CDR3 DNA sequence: TGTGCCAGCAGCTTGGGACTAGGGGGCACAGATACGCAGTATTTT. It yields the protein CASSLGLGGTDTQYF.

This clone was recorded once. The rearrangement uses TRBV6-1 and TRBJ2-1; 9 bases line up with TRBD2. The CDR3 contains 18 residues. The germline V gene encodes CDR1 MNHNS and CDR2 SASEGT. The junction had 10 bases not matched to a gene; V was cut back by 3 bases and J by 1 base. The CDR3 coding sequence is TGTGCCAGCAGTGATAGACTCCAAGCGGGAGGATCCTACAATGAGCAGTTCTTC. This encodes CASSDRLQAGGSYNEQFF.

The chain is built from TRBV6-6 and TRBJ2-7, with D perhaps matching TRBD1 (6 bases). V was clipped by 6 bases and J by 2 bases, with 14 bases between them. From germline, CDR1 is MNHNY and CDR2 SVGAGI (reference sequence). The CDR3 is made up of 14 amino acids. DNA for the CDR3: TGTGCCAGCAGCGGGACACCTCGGGCCTACGAGCAGTACTTC. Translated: CASSGTPRAYEQYF.

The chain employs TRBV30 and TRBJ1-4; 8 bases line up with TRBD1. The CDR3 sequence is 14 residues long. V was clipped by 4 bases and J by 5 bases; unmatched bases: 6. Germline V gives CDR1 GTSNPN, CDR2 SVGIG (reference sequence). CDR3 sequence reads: CAWNPGGLNEKLFF. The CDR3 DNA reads TGTGCCTGGAACCCAGGGGGCTTGAATGAAAAACTGTTTTTT.